The present entry profiles one T cell receptor beta chain with its context. The DNA ends 3 residues before the CDR3 does, and the rest of the CDR3 is filled in from the germline J gene. The V gene end was trimmed by 6 bases and the J gene end by 4 bases; junction bases not matched to a gene: 2. The CDR3 runs 13 residues. Germline loops: CDR1 LNHDA, CDR2 SQIVND (reference sequence). The sample belongs to a study of T cell clonality in common variable immunodeficiency. Both groups were predominantly of Caucasian heritage. Blood samples were heparinized, about 4.5 to 8 ml per donor. The data were produced by immunoSEQ multiplex PCR, yet TCRdb's version contains in-frame clones alone and is incomplete. Altogether about 35,000 clones were found in the sample, and no singletons occur.

This rearrangement joins TRBV19 to TRBJ1-3; 8 bases fit TRBD1. Sequencing was performed on peripheral blood mononuclear cells. The sequence was obtained from a person between 18 and 69 years old in good health. This CDR3 reads CASSRGPGNTIYF. CDR3 DNA, as far as it was read: TGTGCCAGTAGCAGGGGGCCAGGAAACACC.